Listed below are T cell receptor beta chains from one sample, sequenced in a study of a mutant IDH1 vaccine in newly diagnosed glioma. TCRdb's copy holds only in-frame clones and misses some; the assay was immunoSEQ multiplex PCR. Of some 70,000 clones in the sample, less than 85% were seen once. The sequencing here drew on PBMCs, taken from a glioma patient treated with radiotherapy, temozolomide or both. All receptors come from a man aged 50-59 years with glioma. The CDR3 runs from the conserved cysteine through the conserved F or W. Each record gives: V gene, clone size, D gene, J gene, CDR3 protein, CDR3 DNA. D genes are given only for firm matches. Clone size is not always given. Where it is, it says once, few, many or a class for expanded clones.

>TRBV4-3|-|TRBD1|TRBJ2-3
CASSQDRDRADTQYF
TGCGCCAGCAGCCAAGATCGGGACAGGGCAGATACGCAGTATTTT
>TRBV10-2|-|-|TRBJ1-1
CASSTEPPYTEAFF
TGCGCCAGCAGTACGGAACCCCCCTACACTGAAGCTTTCTTT
>TRBV4-2|-|TRBD1|TRBJ1-2
CASSPPGQVYGYTF
TGTGCCAGCAGCCCACCGGGACAGGTTTATGGCTACACCTTC
>TRBV2|-|-|TRBJ1-5
CASSETQSNQPQHF
TGTGCCAGCAGTGAAACACAGAGCAATCAGCCCCAGCATTTT
>TRBV29-1|-|TRBD1|TRBJ1-1
CSVVVGQGVTEAFF
TGCAGCGTTGTTGTGGGGCAGGGGGTAACTGAAGCTTTCTTT
>TRBV29-1|-|-|TRBJ1-1
CSVEDRREAFF
TGCAGCGTTGAAGATAGGCGTGAAGCTTTCTTT
>TRBV5-1|-|-|TRBJ2-3
CASSLASTDTQYF
TGCGCCAGCAGTCTTGCTAGCACAGATACGCAGTATTTT
>TRBV9|-|-|TRBJ2-1
CASSVGASEQFF
TGTGCCAGCAGCGTGGGGGCTTCTGAGCAGTTCTTC
>TRBV4-1|-|-|TRBJ2-6
CASSKGGSGANVLTF
TGCGCCAGCAGCAAGGGGGGATCTGGGGCCAACGTCCTGACTTTC
>TRBV28|few|-|TRBJ1-5
CASSLGGSNQPQHF
TGTGCCAGCAGTTTAGGGGGGAGCAATCAGCCCCAGCATTTT
>TRBV30|few|TRBD1|TRBJ1-4
CAWSGQGAEKLFF
TGTGCCTGGAGTGGACAGGGGGCTGAAAAACTGTTTTTT
>TRBV11-2|few|-|TRBJ1-1
CASSLGLHEAFF
TGTGCCAGCAGCTTAGGGCTCCACGAGGCTTTCTTT
>TRBV2|few|TRBD1|TRBJ1-5
CASSFTGDPNQPQHF
TGTGCCAGCAGCTTCACAGGGGACCCGAATCAGCCCCAGCATTTT
>TRBV2|-|TRBD1|TRBJ1-2
CASSLNRGGGYTF
TGTGCCAGCAGTCTAAACAGGGGAGGAGGCTACACCTTC
>TRBV5-4|-|-|TRBJ2-2
CASRSRTNTGELFF
TGTGCCAGCAGATCGCGGACGAACACCGGGGAGCTGTTTTTT